Each of the 20 T cell receptor beta chains below was sequenced from the same sample in a study of shared clonotypes between healthy human individuals. Some clones are missing from TCRdb's copy, which holds only in-frame ones; the method was immunoSEQ multiplex PCR. This table holds roughly 1,600,000 clones, approximately 98.5% found once. The sample taken for sequencing was naive CD4+ T cells sorted from blood. Subset meaning: CD45RA+ positively selected. These receptors were taken from a man aged 25-45 years in good health.

The chain carries TRBV25-1 and TRBJ2-7, with 9 bases fitting TRBD2. The CDR3 sequence is 11 residues long. Germline CDR1 reads MGHDK; CDR2 reads SYGVNS. The trim removed 9 bases at V and 12 bases at J, leaving 9 bases unmatched. CDR3 coding DNA: TGTGCCAGTTTAGTAGCGGGAGTTGTGTACTTC. It is translated as CASLVAGVVYF.

The chain has TRBV2 and TRBJ2-1, with D perhaps TRBD1 (5 bases). In germline, CDR1 is SNHLY, CDR2 FYNNEI. Trimming removed 6 bases at V and 5 bases at J, with 20 bases between. This CDR3 has 16 amino acids. CDR3 loop: CASSAPGIPKNNEQFF. The CDR3 DNA reads as TGTGCCAGCAGCGCTCCAGGGATCCCGAAAAACAATGAGCAGTTCTTC.

The V call is TRBV27, the J call TRBJ1-1; TRBD1 might be the D (5 bases). CDR1 and CDR2 (germline): MNHEY, SMNVEV (reference sequence). The CDR3 is 16 residues long. V was clipped by 2 bases and J by 1 base, with 14 bases between them. This CDR3 is CASSLTVTGTNTEAFF. The CDR3 region has the DNA TGTGCCAGCAGTTTAACCGTGACGGGGACGAACACTGAAGCTTTCTTT.

The chain links TRBV5-1 to TRBJ2-3; tentatively, D is TRBD1 (6 bases). Germline lookup yields CDR1 SGHRS and CDR2 YFSETQ. The CDR3 loop spans 14 amino acids. Deletions cut 6 bases from V and 0 bases from J, with 11 bases between. The CDR3 loop is CASNVGASTDTQYF. CDR3 nucleotides: TGCGCCAGCAATGTGGGGGCTAGCACAGATACGCAGTATTTT.

V usage is TRBV14 and J usage is TRBJ2-3; 14 bases are shared with TRBD2. The CDR3 spans 20 residues. Germline loops: CDR1 SGHDN, CDR2 FVKESK. V gave up 4 bases and J gave up 4 bases; unmatched junction bases: 16. CDR3 nucleotides: TGTGCCAGCAGCCGGCGTTTTATAGCGGGACTAGCGGGAGTTGCAGATACGCAGTATTTT. Protein product: CASSRRFIAGLAGVADTQYF.

The chain combines TRBV28 with TRBJ1-5; unclear D gene. V was cut by 5 bases and J by 6 bases, with 11 bases left in between. CDR3 length: 13 residues. Germline V gene lookup returns CDR1 MDHEN and CDR2 SYDVKM. CDR3 bases: TGTGCCAGCAGTGAAGAGCCTGCTCAGCCCCAGCATTTT. Translated, it gives CASSEEPAQPQHF.

This chain connects TRBV2 to TRBJ2-7, with no clear D. This CDR3 is built from 13 residues. V shed 6 bases and J shed 2 bases, with 11 bases lying between them. Germline values: CDR1 SNHLY, CDR2 FYNNEI. Here the CDR3 reads CASRLVVTYEQYF. The DNA for the CDR3 is TGTGCCAGCAGGCTCGTAGTCACCTACGAGCAGTACTTC. The variable domain in full, completed from reference TRBV2 and TRBJ2-7, reads EPEVTQTPSHQVTQMGQEVILRCVPISNHLYFYWYRQILGQKVEFLVSFYNNEISEKSEIFDDQFSVERPDGSNFTLKIRSTKLEDSAMYFCASRLVVTYEQYFGPGTRLTVT.

The V call is TRBV27, the J call TRBJ2-3; no firm D call. The CDR3 runs to 13 residues. V was cut by 3 bases and J by 2 bases, with 6 bases left in between. CDR1 is MNHEY, CDR2 SMNVEV, per germline (reference sequence). The DNA for the CDR3 is TGTGCCAGCAGTTTTATCGCCACAGATACGCAGTATTTT. Residues: CASSFIATDTQYF.

This chain joins TRBV7-3 and TRBJ2-3; 9 nucleotides align to TRBD2. CDR3 length equals 16 residues. The V gene's germline CDR1 is SGHTA and CDR2 FQGTGA. J lost 6 bases, V lost 3 bases, and 10 bases had no gene match. CDR3 loop: CASSFAAGGPGDTQYF. DNA of the CDR3: TGTGCCAGCAGCTTTGCGGCGGGAGGGCCGGGGGATACGCAGTATTTT.

Concerning this clone: This specimen includes other DNA sequences encoding the same CDR3. The rearrangement uses TRBV5-1 and TRBJ2-1; tentative D call: TRBD1 (6 bases). Between the trimmed V and J ends, which lost 0 bases and 8 bases, there was a span of 9 bases. The CDR3 length is 13 residues. Per the germline V gene, CDR1 is SGHRS and CDR2 is YFSETQ. The CDR3 DNA reads TGCGCCAGCAGCTTGGCCCAGGGGCATGAGCAGTTCTTC. It encodes CASSLAQGHEQFF.

This chain links TRBV27 with TRBJ2-3; tentative D call: TRBD1 (5 bases). Germline CDR1 and CDR2: MNHEY and SMNVEV (reference sequence). The length of the CDR3 is 13 residues. Trimming pared 5 bases from V and 2 bases from J, leaving 8 bases between. CDR3 region: CASSAGSTDTQYF. DNA for the CDR3: TGTGCCAGCAGTGCAGGGTCCACAGATACGCAGTATTTT.

The gene calls are TRBV25-1 and TRBJ2-7, with 8 bases matching TRBD1. There are 13 residues in the CDR3. Germline V gives CDR1 MGHDK, CDR2 SYGVNS. Losses at the gene ends were 6 bases for V and 6 bases for J; bases not matched to a gene: 7. CDR3 sequence reads: CASRYQGAGEQYF. The CDR3 region has the DNA TGTGCCAGCAGATACCAGGGGGCGGGCGAGCAGTACTTC.

CDR3 protein: CASSSRRGDSGANVLTF. The CDR3 bases are TGTGCCAGCAGCTCCCGACGGGGGGACTCTGGGGCCAACGTCCTGACTTTC. This sequence joins TRBV5-6 and TRBJ2-6; 7 bases map to TRBD2. This CDR3 is 17 amino acids long. J gave up 0 bases and V 3 bases, and 6 bases lay outside the gene matches. CDR1 is SGHDT and CDR2 is YYEEEE in the germline V gene.

The CDR3 sequence: CASSSLNQPQHF. Here the CDR3 DNA reads TGTGCCAGCAGCTCGCTCAATCAGCCCCAGCATTTT. The chain uses TRBV5-5 and TRBJ1-5, with D unresolved. Germline assignment: CDR1 SGHKS and CDR2 YYEKEE (reference sequence). The CDR3 contains 12 residues. Trimming removed 3 bases at V and 3 bases at J, with 4 bases between.

The gene calls are TRBV11-1 and TRBJ2-7, with D perhaps given as TRBD1 or TRBD2 (5 bases each). V was pared by 8 bases and J by 2 bases, with 7 bases between. From germline, CDR1 is SGHAT and CDR2 FQDESV (reference sequence). The CDR3 totals 11 residues. The CDR3 reads CASGGTYEQYF. The CDR3 DNA is TGTGCCAGCGGGGGTACCTACGAGCAGTACTTC. Based on the CDR3 plus reference TRBV11-1 and TRBJ2-7, the full variable domain is EAEVAQSPRYKITEKSQAVAFWCDPISGHATLYWYRQILGQGPELLVQFQDESVVDDSQLPKDRFSAERLKGVDSTLKIQPAELGDSAMYLCASGGTYEQYFGPGTRLTVT.

V is TRBV29-1 and J is TRBJ2-7; D may match TRBD1 or TRBD2 (5 bases each). Germline CDR1 is SQVTM and CDR2 is ANQGSEA. CDR3 length: 13 residues. Trimming pared 7 bases from V and 10 bases from J, leaving 23 bases between. This CDR3 reads CSALNRGPGTQYF. As DNA, the CDR3 is TGCAGCGCCCTAAATAGGGGACCAGGAACCCAGTACTTC.

V gene TRBV18 combines with J gene TRBJ2-7; perhaps TRBD1 as D (6 bases). With 5 bases removed from V and 6 bases from J, the gap between germline ends came to 8 bases. Germline CDR1 and CDR2: KGHSH and LQKENI. The CDR3 extends over 11 amino acids. The CDR3 sequence is CASSGGGEQYF. For the CDR3, the DNA is TGTGCCAGCTCAGGGGGCGGCGAGCAGTACTTC. Combining the CDR3 with reference TRBV18 and TRBJ2-7 gives the whole variable domain NAGVMQNPRHLVRRRGQEARLRCSPMKGHSHVYWYRQLPEEGLKFMVYLQKENIIDESGMPKERFSAEFPKEGPSILRIQQVVRGDSAAYFCASSGGGEQYFGPGTRLTVT.

The chain links TRBV2 to TRBJ2-7; 7 nucleotides match TRBD1. The CDR3 extends over 13 amino acids. Germline trimming cut 6 bases from V and 6 bases from J; bases unmatched to any gene: 8. Germline V lookup: CDR1 SNHLY, CDR2 FYNNEI. The CDR3 DNA is TGTGCCAGCAGGAGGAGACAGGGTACCGAGCAGTACTTC. Protein product: CASRRRQGTEQYF. The full variable domain, in which reference TRBV2 and TRBJ2-7 provide the parts outside the CDR3, is EPEVTQTPSHQVTQMGQEVILRCVPISNHLYFYWYRQILGQKVEFLVSFYNNEISEKSEIFDDQFSVERPDGSNFTLKIRSTKLEDSAMYFCASRRRQGTEQYFGPGTRLTVT.

This clone was counted a single time. The genes are TRBV7-3 and TRBJ1-3, with a tentative D call TRBD1 (5 bases). The germline V and J ends were trimmed by 5 bases and 2 bases, with 16 bases remaining between them. The germline V gene has CDR1 SGHTA and CDR2 FQGTGA. The CDR3 spans 16 residues. DNA for the CDR3: TGTGCCAGCAGCCCTACCCGGCGAGGGGCTGGAAACACCATATATTTT. This gives the protein CASSPTRRGAGNTIYF.

The chain joins TRBV11-2 to TRBJ2-7; 7 bases are a match to TRBD1. The length of the CDR3 is 16 residues. V was pared by 4 bases and J by 5 bases, with 14 bases of the junction left unmatched. Germline V gene lookup returns CDR1 SGHAT and CDR2 FQNNGV. The CDR3 nucleotides read TGTGCCAGCAGCTCGGTTGGCAACAGGGGAACGGACGAGCAGTACTTC. Protein product: CASSSVGNRGTDEQYF.